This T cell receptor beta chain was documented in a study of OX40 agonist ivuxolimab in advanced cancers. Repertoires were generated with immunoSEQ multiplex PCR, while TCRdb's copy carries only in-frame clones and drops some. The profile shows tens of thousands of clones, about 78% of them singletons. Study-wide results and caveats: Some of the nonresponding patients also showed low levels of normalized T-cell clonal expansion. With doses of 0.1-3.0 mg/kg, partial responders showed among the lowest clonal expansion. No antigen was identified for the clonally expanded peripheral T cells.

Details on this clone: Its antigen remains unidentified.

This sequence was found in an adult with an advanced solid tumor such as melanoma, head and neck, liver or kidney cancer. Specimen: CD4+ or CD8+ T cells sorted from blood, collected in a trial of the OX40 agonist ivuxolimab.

CDR3 sequence: CASSFGQAYEQYF. The CDR3 nucleotides read TGCGCCAGCAGCTTTGGGCAGGCCTACGAGCAGTACTTC. The chain couples TRBV5-1 to TRBJ2-7; D unresolved. This CDR3 has 13 residues. V was clipped by 2 bases and J by 2 bases, with 8 bases between them. Germline CDR1 reads SGHRS; CDR2 reads YFSETQ.